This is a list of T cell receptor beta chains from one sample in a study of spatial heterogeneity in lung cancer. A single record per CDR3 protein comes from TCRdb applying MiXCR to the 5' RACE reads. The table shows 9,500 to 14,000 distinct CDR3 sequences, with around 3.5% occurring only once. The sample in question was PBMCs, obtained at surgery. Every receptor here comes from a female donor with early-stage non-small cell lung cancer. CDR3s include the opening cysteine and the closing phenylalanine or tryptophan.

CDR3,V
CASSSGGRGPNSPLHF,TRBV7-9
CSASPVAGGTDTQYF,TRBV20-1
CASSQDPVGEQYF,TRBV4-2
CASSLSTDTQYF,TRBV7-2
CSVYGKWIDEQFF,TRBV29-1
CASSRTGTGNYEQYF,TRBV4-2
CATSRDTGPLDQYF,TRBV15
CASSQSIAGGPDNEQFF,TRBV4-3
CASSPQGTSGSGNEQFF,TRBV3-1
CASSQQVYNSPLHF,TRBV7-2
CASSSAGGSEAFF,TRBV7-9
CASSEYFYNEQFF,TRBV6-1
CASPLGPGLLGAYEQYF,TRBV12-3/TRBV12-4
CARRQGTTNRALHF,TRBV5-4
CASRSGGTAYNSPLHF,TRBV12-3/TRBV12-4
CASRGRDEQYF,TRBV7-9
CASSLPTLGETQYF,TRBV5-1
CASRGQGLNTEAFF,TRBV5-1
CASSYFDSNQPQHF,TRBV6-2/TRBV6-3
CASSFGVTYEQYF,TRBV7-2
CASSPSGLSGSSYNEQFF,TRBV9
CASSVGVQAGNEQYF,TRBV2
CASSLRTSGMADTQYF,TRBV7-9
CASSPTYHTGDSPLHF,TRBV28
CASSFRDPTDTQYF,TRBV7-2
CASSQPLAGGLDTQYF,TRBV3-1
CSARLPAEPVQESQYF,TRBV20-1
CANSSGKIETQYF,TRBV24-1
CASSRWTGSYEQYF,TRBV5-6